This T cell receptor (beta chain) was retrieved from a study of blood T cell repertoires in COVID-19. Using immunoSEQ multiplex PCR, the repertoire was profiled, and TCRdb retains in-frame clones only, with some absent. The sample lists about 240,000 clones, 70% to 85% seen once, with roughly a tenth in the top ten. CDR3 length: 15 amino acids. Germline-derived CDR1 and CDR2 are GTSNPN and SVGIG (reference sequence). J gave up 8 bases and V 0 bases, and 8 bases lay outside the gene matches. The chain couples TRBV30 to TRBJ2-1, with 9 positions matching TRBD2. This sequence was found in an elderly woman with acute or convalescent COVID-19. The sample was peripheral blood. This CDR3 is CAWSVRRGGSDEQFF. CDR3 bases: TGTGCCTGGAGTGTACGGCGGGGGGGCAGCGATGAGCAGTTCTTC.